These 29 T cell receptor beta chains originate from one sample sequenced in a study of blood T cell repertoires in COVID-19. The method was immunoSEQ multiplex PCR; TCRdb's version includes in-frame clones alone and lacks a portion of them. Of around 320,000 clones listed, 88% are singletons. Sample: peripheral blood. The receptors derive from a woman in her twenties or thirties who had recovered from COVID-19.

The chain has TRBV5-1 and TRBJ2-1, with a weak D call TRBD2 (6 bases). This CDR3 is 14 amino acids long. Trimming pared 0 bases from V and 7 bases from J, leaving 11 bases between. Germline V lookup: CDR1 SGHRS, CDR2 YFSETQ. The CDR3 protein is CASSLDGGRNEQFF. As DNA, the CDR3 is TGCGCCAGCAGCTTGGACGGGGGTAGGAATGAGCAGTTCTTC.

The chain has TRBV2 and TRBJ2-2; 11 nucleotides line up with TRBD2. The germline V gene encodes CDR1 SNHLY and CDR2 FYNNEI. Trimming cost V 6 bases and J 3 bases; bases outside gene matches: 3. The CDR3 is 15 amino acids. Here the CDR3 DNA reads TGTGCCAGCAGCGCGGGACTAGCGGACACCGGGGAGCTGTTTTTT. This sequence encodes CASSAGLADTGELFF.

This clone has just a few counts. The genes are TRBV30 and TRBJ1-1, with unresolved D. CDR3 length equals 12 residues. Trimming shortened V by 2 bases and J by 5 bases, and 9 bases separated the two germline ends. Germline CDR1 GTSNPN, CDR2 SVGIG (reference sequence). The CDR3 DNA reads TGTGCCTGGAGTATCTCGAGGACTGAAGCTTTCTTT. Amino acids: CAWSISRTEAFF.

The chain joins TRBV5-6 to TRBJ2-3; possibly TRBD2 for D (5 bases). Germline assignment: CDR1 SGHDT and CDR2 YYEEEE. V was pared by 1 base and J by 6 bases, with 12 bases between. This CDR3 comprises 14 residues. In DNA form, the CDR3 reads TGTGCCAGCAGCTTGTACCGTAGCGCGGATACGCAGTATTTT. Amino acids: CASSLYRSADTQYF.

The CDR3 coding sequence is TGTGCCAGCAGCGTAGGGCAGGTTAATGAAAAACTGTTTTTT. Amino acids: CASSVGQVNEKLFF. V and J are TRBV9 and TRBJ1-4, with no clear D. V was shortened by 0 bases and J by 4 bases, with 7 bases between the two germline ends. The germline gives CDR1 SGDLS, CDR2 YYNGEE. This CDR3 spans 14 amino acids.

This chain connects TRBV6-2 or TRBV6-3 to TRBJ1-5; D is undetermined. V was trimmed by 0 bases and J by 1 base, leaving 7 bases between them. The CDR3 consists of 15 residues. Germline assignment: CDR1 MNHEY and CDR2 SVGEGT. This chain's CDR3 is CASSYSSPSNQPQHF. The CDR3 DNA reads as TGTGCCAGCAGTTACTCGAGTCCCAGCAATCAGCCCCAGCATTTT.

Only one count was recorded for this clone. V is TRBV28 and J is TRBJ1-5, with D tentatively TRBD1 (5 bases). The germline V gene has CDR1 MDHEN and CDR2 SYDVKM. V was trimmed by 2 bases and J by 1 base, leaving 9 bases between them. The CDR3 contains 15 residues. CDR3 residues: CASSLTGVSNQPQHF. In DNA, the CDR3 is TGTGCCAGCAGTTTAACAGGAGTAAGCAATCAGCCCCAGCATTTT.

CDR3 sequence: CASSTDRGSYTF. In DNA form, the CDR3 reads TGTGCCAGCAGCACCGACCGCGGCTCCTACACCTTC. The rearrangement links TRBV9 to TRBJ1-2; unclear D gene. There are 12 residues in the CDR3. Germline loops: CDR1 SGDLS, CDR2 YYNGEE. V gave up 4 bases and J gave up 10 bases, with 14 bases separating them.

The chain combines TRBV7-2 with TRBJ2-7; D remains ambiguous. With 5 bases removed from V and 1 base from J, the gap between germline ends came to 15 bases. The CDR3 is 15 residues long. Per the germline V gene, CDR1 is SGHTA and CDR2 is FQGNSA. Written as DNA, the CDR3 is TGTGCCAGCAGCCCCAGAGGTGTTCTATCCTACGAGCAGTACTTC. This gives the protein CASSPRGVLSYEQYF. Full variable domain (missing parts from reference TRBV7-2 and TRBJ2-7): GAGVSQSPSNKVTEKGKDVELRCDPISGHTALYWYRQSLGQGLEFLIYFQGNSAPDKSGLPSDRFSAERTGGSVSTLTIQRTQQEDSAVYLCASSPRGVLSYEQYFGPGTRLTVT.

In the case of this clone: Within the sample, other DNA sequences also encode this same CDR3. This chain links TRBV5-1 with TRBJ1-1; 7 positions agree with TRBD1. With V trimmed by 4 bases and J by 1 base, 4 bases remained unmatched. CDR3 length: 14 amino acids. CDR1 SGHRS and CDR2 YFSETQ come from the germline V gene. The CDR3 region is CASSPGQPNTEAFF. The CDR3 DNA follows: TGCGCCAGCAGCCCGGGACAGCCGAACACTGAAGCTTTCTTT.

The gene calls are TRBV29-1 and TRBJ2-1, with 9 bases aligning to TRBD2. There are 13 residues in the CDR3. Germline V gives CDR1 SQVTM, CDR2 ANQGSEA. The J segment lost 10 bases and the V segment lost 4 bases, leaving 8 bases of the junction unmatched. CDR3 in amino acids: CSVAAGGREEQFF. As DNA, the CDR3 is TGCAGCGTTGCAGCGGGGGGTCGGGAGGAGCAGTTCTTC.

The chain links TRBV18 to TRBJ1-4, with TRBD1 matching over 12 bases. Germline values: CDR1 KGHSH, CDR2 LQKENI. V trimming: 3 bases; J trimming: 7 bases; junction bases outside the gene matches: 3. The CDR3 has 15 residues. The CDR3 coding sequence is TGTGCCAGCTCACCGGGGACAGGGGGCAGTGAAAAACTGTTTTTT. Translation gives CASSPGTGGSEKLFF.

This chain uses TRBV19 with TRBJ1-1; D gene ambiguous. The CDR3 contains 14 residues. V was clipped by 5 bases and J by 4 bases, with 14 bases between them. The germline V gene encodes CDR1 LNHDA and CDR2 SQIVND (reference sequence). DNA for the CDR3: TGTGCCAGTAGTGATCGAGGGATCTTCACTGAAGCTTTCTTT. This encodes CASSDRGIFTEAFF.

The gene calls are TRBV19 and TRBJ2-7; 7 bases are shared with TRBD2. The V and J ends lost 8 bases and 1 base, in that order; junction bases with no gene match: 11. The germline V gene encodes CDR1 LNHDA and CDR2 SQIVND (reference sequence). This CDR3 has 15 residues. The CDR3 DNA reads TGTGCCAGTGGCCGGTGGGGCGGGGGATCCTACGAGCAGTACTTC. It specifies CASGRWGGGSYEQYF.

This chain links TRBV5-5 with TRBJ1-3, with 7 positions matching TRBD1. CDR3 length equals 14 residues. Germline CDR1 SGHKS, CDR2 YYEKEE (reference sequence). With V trimmed by 0 bases and J by 7 bases, 4 bases remained unmatched. CDR3: CASSLDRGGNTIYF. The CDR3, as DNA: TGTGCCAGCAGCTTGGACAGGGGTGGCAACACCATATATTTT.

V gene TRBV5-6 combines with J gene TRBJ1-1; TRBD1 is a possible D gene (6 bases). This CDR3 has 17 amino acids. Trimming pared 3 bases from V and 3 bases from J, leaving 21 bases between. Per germline, CDR1 SGHDT and CDR2 YYEEEE. The CDR3 protein is CASSYTSGRGAHTEAFF. The CDR3 DNA reads as TGTGCCAGCAGCTACACATCTGGCAGGGGCGCGCACACTGAAGCTTTCTTT.

This clone showed up just a few times. V usage is TRBV3-1 (or the pseudogene TRBV3-2) and J usage is TRBJ2-7, with D tentatively TRBD1 (6 bases). Germline CDR1 reads LGHDT; CDR2 reads YNNKEL (reference sequence). The CDR3 contains 18 residues. Trimming took 1 base from V and 4 from J, leaving 23 bases between them. CDR3 bases: TGTGCCAGCAGCCAAGTTAAGGGATGGGACATTGGAGGATACGAGCAGTACTTC. It encodes CASSQVKGWDIGGYEQYF.

The J gene is TRBJ2-7, the V gene TRBV6-5; D might be TRBD1 (6 bases). V was trimmed by 0 bases and J by 10 bases, leaving 16 bases between them. The CDR3 runs to 14 residues. Per the germline V gene, CDR1 is MNHEY and CDR2 is SVGAGI. CDR3 DNA sequence: TGTGCCAGCAGTTACTCGGGTATTACAGGGAATCAGTACTTC. It specifies CASSYSGITGNQYF.

This chain connects TRBV10-1 to TRBJ2-7, with D tentatively TRBD2 (6 bases). Germline V gives CDR1 WNHNN, CDR2 SYGVQD (reference sequence). Trimming shortened V by 2 bases and J by 4 bases, and 12 bases separated the two germline ends. CDR3 length: 14 residues. The CDR3 bases are TGCGCCAGCAGTGAGGGGGGACTCCCTTACGAGCAGTACTTC. Amino acid sequence: CASSEGGLPYEQYF.

This chain uses TRBV14 with TRBJ2-5, with D unresolved. Trimming took 3 bases from V and 2 from J, leaving 13 bases between them. The length of the CDR3 is 15 residues. Germline loops: CDR1 SGHDN, CDR2 FVKESK. The DNA for the CDR3 is TGTGCCAGCAGCCACCGTGCGGAGTTACAAGAGACCCAGTACTTC. This codes for CASSHRAELQETQYF.

The chain has TRBV7-3 and TRBJ1-1; D not resolved. Per the germline V gene, CDR1 is SGHTA and CDR2 is FQGTGA. V was cut by 5 bases and J by 4 bases, with 14 bases left in between. This CDR3 spans 14 amino acids. The CDR3 here is CASSGLGAGTEAFF. The CDR3 bases are TGTGCCAGCAGCGGGCTGGGAGCTGGCACTGAAGCTTTCTTT.

J is TRBJ1-5 and V is TRBV19; tentatively, D is TRBD1 (6 bases). Trimming left V 5 bases short and J 2 bases short, with 16 bases between. This CDR3 has 16 residues. Per germline, CDR1 LNHDA and CDR2 SQIVND (reference sequence). CDR3 region: CASSARIEGGNQPQHF. The CDR3 bases are TGTGCCAGTAGTGCTCGGATCGAGGGGGGCAATCAGCCCCAGCATTTT. Full variable domain (missing parts from reference TRBV19 and TRBJ1-5): DGGITQSPKYLFRKEGQNVTLSCEQNLNHDAMYWYRQDPGQGLRLIYYSQIVNDFQKGDIAEGYSVSREKKESFPLTVTSAQKNPTAFYLCASSARIEGGNQPQHFGDGTRLSIL.

This clone was seen a few times. This chain joins TRBV4-1 and TRBJ2-1; the D gene is possibly TRBD2 (7 bases). Germline loops: CDR1 MGHRA, CDR2 YSYEKL. The CDR3 has 13 residues. V lost 5 bases and J 9 bases, leaving 14 bases between the germline ends. The CDR3 sequence is CASSWGGEGEQFF. The CDR3 nucleotides read TGCGCCAGCAGCTGGGGGGGCGAGGGTGAGCAGTTCTTC.

V usage is TRBV5-1 and J usage is TRBJ2-7; D possibly corresponds to TRBD2 (6 bases). Trimming left V 1 base short and J 6 bases short, with 11 bases between. There are 13 residues in the CDR3. Germline values: CDR1 SGHRS, CDR2 YFSETQ. The CDR3 spells CASSLLEGGEQYF. In nucleotides, the CDR3 is TGCGCCAGCAGCTTGTTGGAGGGCGGCGAGCAGTACTTC.

The rearrangement uses TRBV7-2 and TRBJ2-2, with a possible D match to TRBD2 (6 bases). This CDR3 has 13 amino acids. Trimming removed 5 bases from V and 4 bases from J, with 8 bases in between. Germline CDR1 SGHTA, CDR2 FQGNSA. Written as DNA, the CDR3 is TGTGCCAGCAGCCGGGGGAGCACCGGGGAGCTGTTTTTT. Protein: CASSRGSTGELFF.

The chain joins TRBV5-1 to TRBJ1-2; D perhaps matches TRBD1 (6 bases). CDR3 size: 14 residues. Germline assignment: CDR1 SGHRS and CDR2 YFSETQ. V was pared by 4 bases and J by 6 bases, with 16 bases between. CDR3 sequence reads: CASSTTTGLDGYTF. CDR3 bases: TGCGCCAGCAGCACCACGACAGGCCTAGATGGCTACACCTTC.

A single count supports this clone. The V gene is TRBV19, the J gene TRBJ1-6; D is ambiguous. Trimming left V 8 bases short and J 1 base short, with 12 bases between. Germline V gene data show CDR1 as LNHDA and CDR2 as SQIVND (reference sequence). CDR3 length: 15 residues. CDR3 DNA sequence: TGTGCCAGTGGAGGGATCGGATCCTATAATTCACCCCTCCACTTT. Protein product: CASGGIGSYNSPLHF.

This rearrangement joins TRBV5-1 to TRBJ1-2, with TRBD1 identical over 11 bases. Germline values: CDR1 SGHRS, CDR2 YFSETQ. This CDR3 region has 15 residues. V dropped 4 bases and J dropped 3; count of bases not matched to a gene: 5. The CDR3 reads CASSGGQGDHYGYTF. DNA of the CDR3: TGCGCCAGCAGCGGGGGACAGGGGGATCACTATGGCTACACCTTC.

V is TRBV7-3 and J is TRBJ2-5, with a tentative D call TRBD1 (6 bases). CDR1 SGHTA and CDR2 FQGTGA come from the germline V gene. The V and J ends lost 5 bases and 6 bases respectively, with 16 bases between them. The CDR3 is 14 residues long. CDR3 in amino acids: CASSLLGAGQTQYF. The CDR3 coding sequence is TGTGCCAGCAGCCTGCTGGGGGCAGGGCAGACCCAGTACTTC.